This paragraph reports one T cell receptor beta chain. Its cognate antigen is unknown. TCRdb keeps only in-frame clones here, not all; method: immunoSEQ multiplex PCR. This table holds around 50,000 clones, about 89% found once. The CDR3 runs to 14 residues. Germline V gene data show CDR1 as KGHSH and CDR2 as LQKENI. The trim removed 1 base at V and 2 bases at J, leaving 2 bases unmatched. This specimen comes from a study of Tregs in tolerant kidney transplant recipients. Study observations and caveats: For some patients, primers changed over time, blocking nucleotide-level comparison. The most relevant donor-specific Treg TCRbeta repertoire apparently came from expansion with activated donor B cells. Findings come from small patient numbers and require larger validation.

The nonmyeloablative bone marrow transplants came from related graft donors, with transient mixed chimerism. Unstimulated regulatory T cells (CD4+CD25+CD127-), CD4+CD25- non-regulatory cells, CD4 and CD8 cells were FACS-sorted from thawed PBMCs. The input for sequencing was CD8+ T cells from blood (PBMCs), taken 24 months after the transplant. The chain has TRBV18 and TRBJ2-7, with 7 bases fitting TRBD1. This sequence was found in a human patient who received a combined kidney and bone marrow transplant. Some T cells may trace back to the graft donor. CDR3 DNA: TGTGCCAGCTCACCACGAAGGGGGCCCTACGAGCAGTACTTC. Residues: CASSPRRGPYEQYF.